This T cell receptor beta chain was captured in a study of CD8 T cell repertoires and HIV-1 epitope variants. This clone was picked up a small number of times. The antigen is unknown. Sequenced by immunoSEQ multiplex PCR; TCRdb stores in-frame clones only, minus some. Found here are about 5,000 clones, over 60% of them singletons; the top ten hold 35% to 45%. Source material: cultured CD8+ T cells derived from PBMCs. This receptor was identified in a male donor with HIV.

CDR3 DNA sequence: TGTGCCAGCAGATCAGGGGACGAGCAGTACTTC. Translating it yields CASRSGDEQYF. J is TRBJ2-7 and V is TRBV5-4, with D possibly matching TRBD1 (6 bases). The germline V and J ends were trimmed by 5 bases and 5 bases, with 8 bases remaining between them. CDR3 size: 11 residues. Germline-derived CDR1 and CDR2 are SGHNT and YYREEE (reference sequence).